This T cell receptor beta chain came from a study of cytomegalovirus exposure and HLA in healthy donors. Germline trimming cut 1 base from V and 6 bases from J; bases unmatched to any gene: 12. CDR3 size: 16 residues. Germline V lookup: CDR1 SGHRS, CDR2 YFSETQ. Points from the study as a whole: Later analysis identified several of the most significant clusters that appeared linked to common viral pathogens.

Participants comprised healthy donors of bone marrow. Though probably carrying unrecorded immune exposures, donors were nominally healthy at sampling. The PCR employed 60 Vbeta primers together with 13 Jbeta primers. Libraries were prepared by immunoSEQ multiplex PCR; TCRdb keeps only in-frame clonotypes and omits some of them. The data show around 58,000 clones, more than 65% seen once. As to this clone: The antigen is not known.

The sequencing sample was made of PBMCs. The source of this sequence is a middle-aged man in good health and CMV-seropositive. The J gene is TRBJ2-5, the V gene TRBV5-1; 7 bases map to TRBD1. CDR3 nucleotides: TGCGCCAGCAGCTTGATGACAGGGCAGCTAAGACAGACCCAGTACTTC. Translated, it gives CASSLMTGQLRQTQYF.